The next 16 T cell receptor beta chains were all read from a single sample in a study of glioma-infiltrating T cells. Using RNA template, CDR3s of TCR alpha and beta were amplified with iRepertoire arm-PCR. TCRdb processed the multiplex PCR reads anew with MiXCR; each CDR3 protein has one entry. Among approximately 130,000 distinct CDR3 sequences, about 25% were seen once, and the ten largest hold 25% to 30%. What was sequenced was glioma tissue, nonneoplastic brain tissue, or PBMCs (not recorded which). The receptors come from a human donor with low-grade glioma or glioblastoma, undergoing nonglioma brain surgery, or in good health (not recorded which).

In the case of this clonotype: This sequence may be a read error, since a much larger clone differs from it by one base. Because it lacks the conserved phenylalanine or tryptophan at the end, this CDR3 is likely a read error. The rearrangement joins TRBV4-1 to TRBJ1-6, with 8 bases that match TRBD1. V shed 1 base and J 8 bases; nucleotides not matched to a gene: 7. CDR1 MGHRA and CDR2 YSYEKL come from the germline V gene. The CDR3 runs 16 residues. CDR3 amino acids: CASSQGRTGMHSPLHS. The CDR3 bases are TGCGCCAGCAGCCAAGGTCGGACAGGGATGCATTCACCCCTCCACTCT.

This clonotype was seen at least ten times. The chain links TRBV28 to TRBJ1-5, with TRBD1 matching over 9 bases. The CDR3 loop spans 16 amino acids. Germline lookup yields CDR1 MDHEN and CDR2 SYDVKM. V shed 3 bases, J shed 2 bases, and the junction held 5 bases outside the gene matches. In nucleotides, the CDR3 is TGTGCCAGCAGTTTCGGGACAGGGCCAGGCAATCAGCCCCAGCATTTT. This translates into CASSFGTGPGNQPQHF. Complete variable domain (other parts from reference TRBV28 and TRBJ1-5): DVKVTQSSRYLVKRTGEKVFLECVQDMDHENMFWYRQDPGLGLRLIYFSYDVKMKEKGDIPEGYSVSREKKERFSLILESASTNQTSMYLCASSFGTGPGNQPQHFGDGTRLSIL.

This clonotype appeared many times. V and J are TRBV28 and TRBJ1-5, with 7 bases identical to TRBD1. Germline values: CDR1 MDHEN, CDR2 SYDVKM. V was pared by 6 bases and J by 2 bases, with 7 bases of the junction left unmatched. This CDR3 has 15 amino acids. The CDR3 DNA sequence: TGTGCCAGCAGGTCCGGGACAGTGGGCAATCAGCCCCAGCATTTT. Amino acid sequence: CASRSGTVGNQPQHF.

The chain couples TRBV7-9 to TRBJ1-1; D perhaps matches TRBD1 (5 bases). The CDR3 extends over 15 amino acids. Germline values: CDR1 SEHNR, CDR2 FQNEAQ (reference sequence). V dropped 0 bases and J dropped 6 bases, with 14 bases sitting between them. Here the CDR3 DNA reads TGTGCCAGCAGCTTAGCGATAGGGGCCCAGGCTGAAGCTTTCTTT. Translating gives CASSLAIGAQAEAFF.

This chain links TRBV18 with TRBJ2-5; 7 nucleotides agree with TRBD1. From germline, CDR1 is KGHSH and CDR2 LQKENI. The CDR3 contains 14 residues. J was trimmed by 3 bases and V by 3 bases; bases with no gene match: 4. This CDR3 is CASSPKGTEETQYF. CDR3 coding DNA: TGTGCCAGCTCACCTAAAGGGACAGAAGAGACCCAGTACTTC. Variable domain in full (rest from reference TRBV18 and TRBJ2-5): NAGVMQNPRHLVRRRGQEARLRCSPMKGHSHVYWYRQLPEEGLKFMVYLQKENIIDESGMPKERFSAEFPKEGPSILRIQQVVRGDSAAYFCASSPKGTEETQYFGPGTRLLVL.

V usage is TRBV3-1 and J usage is TRBJ2-1; 7 bases fit TRBD2. The CDR3 contains 17 residues. Germline V CDR1 and CDR2: LGHDT, YNNKEL (reference sequence). After removal of 5 bases from V and 1 base from J, the junction contained 11 bases not matched to a gene. For the CDR3, the DNA is TGTGCCAGCAGCAAATATCTAGCGGCTACATCCTACAATGAGCAGTTCTTC. Translated, it gives CASSKYLAATSYNEQFF.

This clonotype was seen a few times. This sequence joins TRBV20-1 and TRBJ2-6; possibly TRBD1 for D (8 bases). V gave up 1 base and J gave up 0 bases, with 16 bases separating them. The CDR3 length is 18 residues. From germline, CDR1 is DFQATT and CDR2 SNEGSKA (reference sequence). DNA of the CDR3: TGCAGTGCTAGAGCCCTGACAGGGGAGGGCTCTGGGGCCAACGTCCTGACTTTC. This gives the protein CSARALTGEGSGANVLTF.

As for this clonotype: This may be a read error: a much more frequent sequence differs by one nucleotide. This chain joins TRBV6-6 and TRBJ1-1; D ambiguous. From germline, CDR1 is MNHNY and CDR2 SVGAGI (reference sequence). There are 14 residues in the CDR3. CDR3 amino acids: CASIQGYVKTEAFF. The DNA of the CDR3 is TGTGCCAGCATCCAAGGCTACGTGAAAACTGAAGCTTTCTTT.

This clonotype occurred many times. J is TRBJ1-1 and V is TRBV7-9; D may be TRBD1 (5 bases). The CDR3 is made up of 14 amino acids. Germline lookup yields CDR1 SEHNR and CDR2 FQNEAQ (reference sequence). The V end lost 10 bases, the J end lost 6 bases, and 21 bases lay between the germline ends. This chain's CDR3 is CATLPSGGTAEAFF. Written as DNA, the CDR3 is TGTGCCACCCTCCCGTCCGGGGGTACGGCTGAAGCTTTCTTT.

In this sample, this clonotype turned up a few times. The gene calls are TRBV29-1 and TRBJ2-7, with 7 bases fitting TRBD1. CDR1 SQVTM and CDR2 ANQGSEA come from the germline V gene. The CDR3 length is 13 residues. J lost 2 bases, V lost 5 bases, and 6 bases had no gene match. The CDR3 region is CSVTMGTAYEQYV. CDR3 nucleotides: TGCAGCGTTACCATGGGGACAGCCTACGAGCAGTACGTC.

Details on this clonotype: Since no conserved phenylalanine or tryptophan closes the CDR3, a read error is the likely cause. This sequence joins TRBV3-1 and TRBJ1-2, with unresolved D. Per germline, CDR1 LGHDT and CDR2 YNNKEL (reference sequence). Trimming left V 4 bases short and J 1 base short, with 4 bases between. The CDR3 is made up of 12 amino acids. CDR3 nucleotide sequence: TGTGCCAGCAGCCTCCGTAACTATGGCTACACCCTC. Its translation is CASSLRNYGYTL.

The V gene is TRBV7-8, the J gene TRBJ1-5; D unresolved. The CDR3 has 12 residues. Germline V gene lookup returns CDR1 SGHVS and CDR2 FQNEAQ. The V and J ends lost 5 bases and 3 bases respectively, with 5 bases between them. As DNA, the CDR3 is TGTGCCAGCAGCCCAGACAATCAGCCCCAGCATTTT. Translation: CASSPDNQPQHF.

This clonotype was counted at least ten times. The chain couples TRBV24-1 to TRBJ2-3; D uncertain. The germline V gene encodes CDR1 KGHDR and CDR2 SFDVKD. With 6 bases removed from V and 2 bases from J, the gap between germline ends came to 11 bases. This CDR3 spans 14 amino acids. This chain's CDR3 is CATSRPPPTDTQYF. The CDR3 DNA follows: TGTGCCACCAGTAGACCACCTCCCACAGATACGCAGTATTTT.

This clonotype has more than one count but fewer than ten. In DNA form, the CDR3 reads TGTGCCAGCAGTCGGACTGACGCCGGAAATGAGCAGTTCTTC. It is translated as CASSRTDAGNEQFF. V is TRBV11-2 and J is TRBJ2-1, with TRBD2 as a possible D gene (5 bases). The germline V gene encodes CDR1 SGHAT and CDR2 FQNNGV. V lost 6 bases and J 7 bases, leaving 16 bases between the germline ends. The CDR3 has 14 amino acids.

This clonotype has just a few counts. This chain's CDR3 is CASSPQTGEDEAFF. DNA for the CDR3: TGTGCCAGCTCACCACAGACAGGGGAGGATGAAGCTTTCTTT. The rearrangement joins TRBV18 to TRBJ1-1, with TRBD1 matching 8 bases. After removal of 1 base from V and 7 bases from J, the junction contained 5 bases not matched to a gene. Germline V gene data show CDR1 as KGHSH and CDR2 as LQKENI. This CDR3 has 14 amino acids.

This clonotype was recorded a few times. This may come from a read error, since a much larger clone is one base off. This chain connects TRBV6-1 to TRBJ2-1; TRBD2 aligns across 7 bases. This CDR3 has 16 amino acids. The V gene's germline CDR1 is MNHNS and CDR2 SASEGT. The chain's CDR3 is CASSSRASGDYNEKFF. The DNA of the CDR3 is TGTGCCAGCAGTTCAAGAGCTAGCGGCGATTACAATGAGAAGTTCTTC.